Listed below are T cell receptor beta chains from one sample, sequenced in a study of T-cell reconstitution after alpha-beta-depleted transplantation in children. One entry per CDR3 protein results from TCRdb running MiXCR on the PCR reads. The table records fewer than 500,000 distinct CDR3 sequences, 43% of them present only once. This material consisted of PBMCs, taken before TCRalphabeta/CD19-depleted stem cell transplant. The receptor set was obtained from a girl aged 2 to 10 with aplastic anemia, due to receive a stem cell transplant. CDR3s include the opening cysteine and the closing phenylalanine or tryptophan.

V gene	J gene	CDR3 protein
TRBV12-3/TRBV12-4	TRBJ2-3	CASSPDSVRTDTQYF
TRBV6-1	TRBJ2-7	CASSEVGAYEQHF
TRBV20-1	TRBJ2-7	CSGTSGFRTYEQYF
TRBV25-1	TRBJ2-3	CASSESPGRRGYTDTQYF
TRBV29-1	TRBJ1-2	CSVDFQANYGYTF
TRBV12-3/TRBV12-4	TRBJ2-7	CASSRTDRVDEQYF
TRBV29-1	TRBJ2-3	CSVRPRDRATDTQYF
TRBV29-1	TRBJ2-3	CSVGGDTDTQYF
TRBV5-1	TRBJ1-3	CASSWAGAGNTIYF
TRBV15	TRBJ2-3	CATSRDSLSGGSQDTQYF
TRBV5-1	TRBJ1-4	CARKPWVKEKLFF
TRBV28	TRBJ1-5	CASSPGDRGRTQPQHF
TRBV7-9	TRBJ2-7	CASSLSSGQFYEQYF
TRBV12-3/TRBV12-4	TRBJ2-3	CASTLGGTQYF
TRBV6-5	TRBJ1-2	CASSLTRTTNYGYTF
TRBV20-1	TRBJ2-1	CSASPPSGSPGEQFF
TRBV6-1	TRBJ1-3	CASRSKTGSRGNTIYF
TRBV6-6	TRBJ2-2	CASSWTLTGELFF
TRBV7-9	TRBJ2-4	CASSLDTNIQYF
TRBV20-1	TRBJ1-1	CSARKASEAFF
TRBV2	TRBJ2-2	CASTRDTGITGELFF
TRBV19	TRBJ1-2	CASTGDADGYTF
TRBV28	TRBJ2-4	CASRDPTVRNIQYF
TRBV11-2	TRBJ2-5	CASGRTGMETQYF
TRBV29-1	TRBJ2-7	CSAVDRGRGEQYF
TRBV30	TRBJ1-4	CAWSVGLKLGKLFF
TRBV12-3/TRBV12-4	TRBJ2-7	CASSRDRVGYEQYF
TRBV20-1	TRBJ2-1	CSATPYYEQFF
TRBV20-1	TRBJ2-3	CSASPPLGSLHTDTQYF
TRBV20-1	TRBJ2-7	CSARLAGEPYEQYF
TRBV20-1	TRBJ2-3	CSARPGPATDTQYF
TRBV5-6	TRBJ2-3	CASSLHRGILTSTDTQYF
TRBV28	TRBJ2-5	CASRRQGGGFQETQYF
TRBV4-2	TRBJ2-3	CASSLIAGGTTDTQYF
TRBV6-2/TRBV6-3	TRBJ2-1	CASSRGRRSEVFF
TRBV5-6	TRBJ1-1	CASSRGQGDLAFF
TRBV7-8	TRBJ1-1	CASSEGTAPPIEAFF
TRBV30	TRBJ2-7	CAWSPLAGLYEQYF
TRBV20-1	TRBJ1-2	CSARERTYGYTF
TRBV10-3	TRBJ2-6	CAISVGRVGANVLTF
TRBV11-2	TRBJ2-7	CASSLPDRLYEQYF
TRBV5-1	TRBJ2-1	CASSSRTSGGDYNEQFF
TRBV5-6	TRBJ2-1	CASSFGQFRVEWEQFF
TRBV12-3/TRBV12-4	TRBJ1-1	CASRTDRVHTEAFF
TRBV10-3	TRBJ2-4	CAISERGAEIRYF
TRBV5-5	TRBJ1-2	CASSPRAGGYTF
TRBV6-1	TRBJ2-1	CASGLPGPTYNEQFF
TRBV5-1	TRBJ1-1	CASSLYTANTEAFF
TRBV20-1	TRBJ2-1	CSAKLGNEQFF
TRBV5-1	TRBJ2-5	CASSSSPGETQYF
TRBV20-1	TRBJ2-5	CSAEGGFQETQYF
TRBV7-9	TRBJ2-5	CASSLVGVYQETQYF
TRBV6-1	TRBJ2-5	CASSEFYGVDSQKETQYF
TRBV27	TRBJ2-7	CASSKRDEQYF
TRBV20-1	TRBJ2-7	CSARDRGLAVYLGNEQYF
TRBV6-1	TRBJ2-3	CASSETGADTQYF
TRBV5-1	TRBJ2-7	CASSVLIGEGEQYF
TRBV11-2	TRBJ1-4	CASSSFGSGATNEKLFF
TRBV11-2	TRBJ2-1	CASSLDPAGNNEQFF
TRBV6-1	TRBJ2-3	CASSGGRVGGELTDTQYF